Listed below are T cell receptor beta chains from one sample, sequenced in a study of blood T cell repertoires in COVID-19. TCRdb keeps only in-frame clones here, not all; method: immunoSEQ multiplex PCR. The sample includes 200,000 to 300,000 clones, over 80% seen only once; the top ten take 1.5%. Sequencing was done on a sample of peripheral blood. These receptors came from a woman aged 40 to 50 who had recovered from COVID-19. Both conserved end residues are part of each CDR3. A D gene is named only where the DNA matches it firmly. Some rows have no size entry. The others give once, few or many, or a class for an expanded clone.

TGTGCCAGCAGCTTACCGGGAACTATGAACACTGAAGCTTTCTTT | CASSLPGTMNTEAFF | TRBJ1-1 | NA | TRBV7-9 | NA
TGTGCCAGCAGCTTAGTATCGGTCCCCGAGCAGTACTTC | CASSLVSVPEQYF | TRBJ2-7 | NA | TRBV7-2 | NA
TGTGCCACCGGACCAACAGGGGGCGGTCAGCCCCAGCATTTT | CATGPTGGGQPQHF | TRBJ1-5 | TRBD1 | TRBV19 | NA
TGTGCCAGCAGTTTGGGAGGTCTCGGGGGCTACACCTTC | CASSLGGLGGYTF | TRBJ1-2 | NA | TRBV28 | NA
TGTGCCAGCAGAGCGACAGGTCGTAATTCACCCCTCCACTTT | CASRATGRNSPLHF | TRBJ1-6 | NA | TRBV6-5 | few
TGTGCCAGCACCCACAGGGGAGCGAGCGAGCAGTACTTC | CASTHRGASEQYF | TRBJ2-7 | TRBD1 | TRBV5-6 | NA
TGTGCCAGCAGCTTTAACAGGGGGCACTATGGCTACACCTTC | CASSFNRGHYGYTF | TRBJ1-2 | TRBD1 | TRBV7-2 | NA
TGTGCCAGCAGTTTAACAACAGCTTCTACGAAGCAGTACTTC | CASSLTTASTKQYF | TRBJ2-7 | NA | TRBV27 | NA
TGTGCCAGCAGCCCACGATCACAGGGCGGCGGGGAGCTGTTTTTT | CASSPRSQGGGELFF | TRBJ2-2 | NA | TRBV9 | NA
TGTGCCAGCAGTCCAACAGGGGACCGCAATCAGCCCCAGCATTTT | CASSPTGDRNQPQHF | TRBJ1-5 | TRBD1 | TRBV6-2/TRBV6-3 | many
TGCGCCAGCAGTCTTCAACAGGGTAATCTCCGCGAGCAGTACTTC | CASSLQQGNLREQYF | TRBJ2-7 | NA | TRBV23-1 | NA
TGTGCCAGCGTCGGACAGGGTAACGAGCAGTACTTC | CASVGQGNEQYF | TRBJ2-7 | TRBD1 | TRBV6-5 | NA
TGTGCCAGTAGTAGCATACAGGGCCCCGGGGAGCTGTTTTTT | CASSSIQGPGELFF | TRBJ2-2 | NA | TRBV19 | NA
TGTGCCAGTAAAAACTTAGGACAGGAGGTCAATGAAGCTTTCTTT | CASKNLGQEVNEAFF | TRBJ1-1 | TRBD1 | TRBV19 | once
TGTGCCAGCAGTGAAATGGGACAGGGGGCGGCTCAGCCCCAGCATTTT | CASSEMGQGAAQPQHF | TRBJ1-5 | TRBD1 | TRBV2 | few
TGTGCCAGATTTTGGGCCATCCCAGGGGTAGGGGAGACCCAGTACTTC | CARFWAIPGVGETQYF | TRBJ2-5 | NA | TRBV19 | once
TGTGCCACCAGTACCCTAACCGGGGGAGGAAACACCATATATTTT | CATSTLTGGGNTIYF | TRBJ1-3 | NA | TRBV15 | NA
TGTGCCAGCAGCCAAAGCGGGGGGAGCACCGGGGAGCTGTTTTTT | CASSQSGGSTGELFF | TRBJ2-2 | TRBD2 | TRBV3-1/TRBV3-2 | NA
TGTGCCAGCAGTTACGGGACATCGAACACCGGGGAGCTGTTTTTT | CASSYGTSNTGELFF | TRBJ2-2 | NA | TRBV6-2/TRBV6-3 | NA
TGTGCTAGTGGTTCTCAGAGCGGTACTGAAGCTTTCTTT | CASGSQSGTEAFF | TRBJ1-1 | NA | TRBV12-5 | few
TGTGCCAGCAGGCAAGGGGGCTATGGTAATCAGCCCCAGCATTTT | CASRQGGYGNQPQHF | TRBJ1-5 | TRBD1 | TRBV3-1/TRBV3-2 | once
TGTGCCAGCAGCTTTACCGGGACAGGGGTTTATCCCGGGGAGCTGTTTTTT | CASSFTGTGVYPGELFF | TRBJ2-2 | TRBD1 | TRBV5-5 | NA
TGTGCCAGCAGCCCACAGGAAAACTATGGCTACACCTTC | CASSPQENYGYTF | TRBJ1-2 | NA | TRBV7-9 | few
TGTGCCAGCAGCAAGTATCCGGGATCGGGCGGGGAGCTGTTTTTT | CASSKYPGSGGELFF | TRBJ2-2 | NA | TRBV21-1 | NA
TGTGCCAGCAGCCCGAAACAACATCTCCAAGAGACCCAGTACTTC | CASSPKQHLQETQYF | TRBJ2-5 | NA | TRBV3-1/TRBV3-2 | NA
TGTGCCAGCTCACCACTAGGGGGCTCAGGAACTGGAAACACCATATATTTT | CASSPLGGSGTGNTIYF | TRBJ1-3 | TRBD1 | TRBV18 | NA
TGTGCCAGCAGCTTTGGACTTCGGAACACCGGGGAGCTGTTTTTT | CASSFGLRNTGELFF | TRBJ2-2 | NA | TRBV7-9 | many
TGCGCCAGCAGCAACGGGGGGGCGGGCGAGCAGTACTTC | CASSNGGAGEQYF | TRBJ2-7 | TRBD2 | TRBV5-1 | NA
TGTGCCAGCAGGGAGGGGGACAGCTCCACCGGGGAGCTGTTTTTT | CASREGDSSTGELFF | TRBJ2-2 | NA | TRBV2 | NA
TGTGCCAGCAGCTCCGCTCGGGGGGTGAGCTACGAGCAGTACTTC | CASSSARGVSYEQYF | TRBJ2-7 | TRBD2 | TRBV7-9 | NA
TGTGCCAGCAGTTACTCAACAGGGGGCGGCTACGAGCAGTACTTC | CASSYSTGGGYEQYF | TRBJ2-7 | TRBD1 | TRBV6-5 | NA
TGTGCCAGCAGCGGTAGCGGGAGCTCCTACAATGAGCAGTTCTTC | CASSGSGSSYNEQFF | TRBJ2-1 | TRBD2 | TRBV9 | NA
TGTGCCAGCAGCCCTTATCCTAATGAAAAACTGTTTTTT | CASSPYPNEKLFF | TRBJ1-4 | NA | TRBV5-6 | NA
TGTGCCACCAGTGACCGGGCAGGGATCACCGGGGAGCTGTTTTTT | CATSDRAGITGELFF | TRBJ2-2 | NA | TRBV24-1 | NA
TGTGCCAGCAGCGTCGGGAGCTCCTACAATGAGCAGTTCTTC | CASSVGSSYNEQFF | TRBJ2-1 | NA | TRBV7-8 | NA
TGTGCCAGCTCACCGAAGAACGGAGAAGAGACCCAGTACTTC | CASSPKNGEETQYF | TRBJ2-5 | NA | TRBV18 | NA
TGTGCCAGCAGTTTTAGTTGGGCAGGCAAGGGCTACACCTTC | CASSFSWAGKGYTF | TRBJ1-2 | NA | TRBV27 | NA
TGCGCCAGCAGCGGTACCGGGACAGGGGTTTACAATGAGCAGTTCTTC | CASSGTGTGVYNEQFF | TRBJ2-1 | TRBD1 | TRBV4-1 | NA
TGCGCCAGCCGGCTACAGGGGGTTGACACTGAAGCTTTCTTT | CASRLQGVDTEAFF | TRBJ1-1 | TRBD1 | TRBV5-1 | NA
TGTGCCAGCAGCCAAGAAGACGGGACAGGGGTTGAAAAACTGTTTTTT | CASSQEDGTGVEKLFF | TRBJ1-4 | TRBD1 | TRBV4-2 | NA
TGTGCCAGCAGCTTAGATATGGGGACTAAAGAGACCCAGTACTTC | CASSLDMGTKETQYF | TRBJ2-5 | TRBD2 | TRBV11-2 | NA
TGTGCCATCAGTGACTCCACGGCGGGACAGGGACATGGCTACACCTTC | CAISDSTAGQGHGYTF | TRBJ1-2 | TRBD1 | TRBV10-3 | NA
TGTGCCACCAGCAGAGGGACAGGGGAGGGCAATCAGCCCCAGCATTTT | CATSRGTGEGNQPQHF | TRBJ1-5 | TRBD1 | TRBV15 | NA
TGTGCCATCAGTGCTGGGGGGGGCCAGCCCCAGCATTTT | CAISAGGGQPQHF | TRBJ1-5 | NA | TRBV10-3 | NA
TGTGCCAGCAGTTTCATAGGACAGGCGACCTACGAGCAGTACTTC | CASSFIGQATYEQYF | TRBJ2-7 | TRBD1 | TRBV28 | NA
TGCGCCAGCAGCTGGGAGACAGGGGGCGAGAGCACTGAAGCTTTCTTT | CASSWETGGESTEAFF | TRBJ1-1 | TRBD1 | TRBV5-1 | NA
TGTGCCAGTAGGCCGACAGGTCCTGGAAACACCATATATTTT | CASRPTGPGNTIYF | TRBJ1-3 | NA | TRBV19 | NA
TGTGCCAGCAGCTTACGCGCCGGGGAGCTGTTTTTT | CASSLRAGELFF | TRBJ2-2 | NA | TRBV7-9 | few
TGTGCCAGTGGAGACAGTTCTAATGAAAAACTGTTTTTT | CASGDSSNEKLFF | TRBJ1-4 | NA | TRBV3-1/TRBV3-2 | NA
TGCGCCAGCAGCCACGGGACAGTAGAACACCGGGGAGCTGTTTTT | CASSHGTVEHRGAVF | TRBJ2-2 | TRBD1 | TRBV4-1 | NA
TGTGCCAGCAGTGAATTTCAGGGGGTGAACACTGAAGCTTTCTTT | CASSEFQGVNTEAFF | TRBJ1-1 | TRBD1 | TRBV2 | NA
TGTGCCAGCAGCCTGGGACTTACTAACTCCTACGAGCAGTACTTC | CASSLGLTNSYEQYF | TRBJ2-7 | NA | TRBV9 | NA
TGCGCCAGCAGCCAAATCAGCGGGGGCGATAACAATGAGCAGTTCTTC | CASSQISGGDNNEQFF | TRBJ2-1 | TRBD2 | TRBV5-1 | NA
TGTGCCAGCAGTGAGGGACAGGGGGCCGGAGCAGATACGCAGTATTTT | CASSEGQGAGADTQYF | TRBJ2-3 | TRBD1 | TRBV6-4 | few
TGTGCCAGCAGCTTGGAGGGTGTCGCGGGAGATACGCAGTATTTT | CASSLEGVAGDTQYF | TRBJ2-3 | NA | TRBV5-4 | NA
TGTGCCAGCAGCGTGGTGGCGGGTGTCCCCGGGGAGCTGTTTTTT | CASSVVAGVPGELFF | TRBJ2-2 | NA | TRBV9 | NA
TGTGCCAGCAGTGAAGATGGAGACAGGCCGGGGGGGGGTGAGCAGTTCTTC | CASSEDGDRPGGGEQFF | TRBJ2-1 | TRBD2 | TRBV6-1 | NA
TGCGCCAGCAGCTTGGCTGGCGGGGGAAACAATGAGCAGTTCTTC | CASSLAGGGNNEQFF | TRBJ2-1 | TRBD2 | TRBV5-1 | NA
TGTGCCAGCACCGGGGGGGGGACGTCGGGCTACACCTTC | CASTGGGTSGYTF | TRBJ1-2 | NA | TRBV25-1 | NA
TGTGCCAGCGGCCTAAGCGGGGGAAATGAAAAACTGTTTTTT | CASGLSGGNEKLFF | TRBJ1-4 | NA | TRBV7-9 | NA